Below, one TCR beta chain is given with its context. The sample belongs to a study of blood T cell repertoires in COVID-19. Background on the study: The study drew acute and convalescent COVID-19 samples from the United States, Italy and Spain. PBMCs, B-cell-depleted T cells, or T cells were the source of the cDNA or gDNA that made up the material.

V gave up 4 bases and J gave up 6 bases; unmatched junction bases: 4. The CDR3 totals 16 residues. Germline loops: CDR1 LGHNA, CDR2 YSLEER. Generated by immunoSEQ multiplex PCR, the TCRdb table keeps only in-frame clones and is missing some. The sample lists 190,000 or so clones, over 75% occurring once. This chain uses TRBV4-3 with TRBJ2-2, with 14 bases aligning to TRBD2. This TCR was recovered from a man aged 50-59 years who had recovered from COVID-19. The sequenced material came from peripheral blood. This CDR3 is CASSPGTSGSSGELFF. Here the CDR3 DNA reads TGCGCCAGCAGCCCTGGGACTAGCGGGAGTTCCGGGGAGCTGTTTTTT.